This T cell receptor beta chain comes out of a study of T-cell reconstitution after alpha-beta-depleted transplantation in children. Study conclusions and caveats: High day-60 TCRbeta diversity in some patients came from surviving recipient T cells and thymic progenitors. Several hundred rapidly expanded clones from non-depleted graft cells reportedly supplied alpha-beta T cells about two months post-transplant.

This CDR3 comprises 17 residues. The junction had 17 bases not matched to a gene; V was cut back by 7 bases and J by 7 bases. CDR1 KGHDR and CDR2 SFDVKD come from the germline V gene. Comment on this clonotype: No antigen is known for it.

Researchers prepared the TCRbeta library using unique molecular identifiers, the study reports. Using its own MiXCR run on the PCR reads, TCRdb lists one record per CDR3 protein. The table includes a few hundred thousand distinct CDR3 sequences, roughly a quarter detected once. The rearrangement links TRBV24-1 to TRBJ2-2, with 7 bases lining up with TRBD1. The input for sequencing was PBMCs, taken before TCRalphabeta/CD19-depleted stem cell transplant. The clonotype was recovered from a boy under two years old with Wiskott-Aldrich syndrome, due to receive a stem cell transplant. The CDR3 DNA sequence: TGTGCCACCAGGGGGAACCGAGACAGGGATCGGAACGGGGAGCTGTTTTTT. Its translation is CATRGNRDRDRNGELFF.